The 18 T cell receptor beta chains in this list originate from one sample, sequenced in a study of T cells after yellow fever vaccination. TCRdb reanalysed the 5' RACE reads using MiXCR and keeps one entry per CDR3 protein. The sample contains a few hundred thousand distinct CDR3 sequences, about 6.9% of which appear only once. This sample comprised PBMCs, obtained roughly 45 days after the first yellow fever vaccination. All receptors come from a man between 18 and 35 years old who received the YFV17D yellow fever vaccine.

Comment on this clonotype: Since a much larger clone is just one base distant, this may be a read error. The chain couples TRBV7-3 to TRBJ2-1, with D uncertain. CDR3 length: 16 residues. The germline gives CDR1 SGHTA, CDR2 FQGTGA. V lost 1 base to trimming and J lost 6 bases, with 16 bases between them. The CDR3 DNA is TGTGCCAGCAGCTTAAGTGACCTCCAGGTCTGCAATGAGCAGTTCTTC. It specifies CASSLSDLQVCNEQFF.

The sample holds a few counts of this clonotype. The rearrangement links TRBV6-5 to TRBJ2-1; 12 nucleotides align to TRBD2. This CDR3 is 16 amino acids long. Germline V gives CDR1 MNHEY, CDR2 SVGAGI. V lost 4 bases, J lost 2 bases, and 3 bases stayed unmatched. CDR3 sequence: CASSSSGGAAYNEQFF. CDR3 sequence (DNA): TGTGCCAGCAGTTCTAGCGGGGGGGCGGCCTACAATGAGCAGTTCTTC.

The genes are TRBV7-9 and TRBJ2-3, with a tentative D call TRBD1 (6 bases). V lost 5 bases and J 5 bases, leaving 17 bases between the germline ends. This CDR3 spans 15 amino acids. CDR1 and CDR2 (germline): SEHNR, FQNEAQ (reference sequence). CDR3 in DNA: TGTGCCAGCAGCCTTGCCCAGGGGTCGCAAGATACGCAGTATTTT. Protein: CASSLAQGSQDTQYF. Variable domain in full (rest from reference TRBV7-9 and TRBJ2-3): DTGVSQNPRHKITKRGQNVTFRCDPISEHNRLYWYRQTLGQGPEFLTYFQNEAQLEKSRLLSDRFSAERPKGSFSTLEIQRTEQGDSAMYLCASSLAQGSQDTQYFGPGTRLTVL.

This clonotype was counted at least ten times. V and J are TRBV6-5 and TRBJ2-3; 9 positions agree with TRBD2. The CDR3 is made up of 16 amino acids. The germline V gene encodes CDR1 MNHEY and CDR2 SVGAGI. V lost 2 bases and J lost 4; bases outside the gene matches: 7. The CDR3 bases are TGTGCCAGCAGTTACGGAGGCGGGGGGGCCGCAGATACGCAGTATTTT. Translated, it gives CASSYGGGGAADTQYF.

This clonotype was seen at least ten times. The CDR3, as DNA: TGTGCCAGCTCACGGGGGAATGAGCAGTTCTTC. This gives the protein CASSRGNEQFF. V gene TRBV6-2 or TRBV6-3 combines with J gene TRBJ2-1, with D possibly TRBD2 on 6 matching bases. Trimming removed 8 bases from V and 7 bases from J, with 9 bases in between. The germline gives CDR1 MNHEY, CDR2 SVGEGT. This CDR3 comprises 11 residues.

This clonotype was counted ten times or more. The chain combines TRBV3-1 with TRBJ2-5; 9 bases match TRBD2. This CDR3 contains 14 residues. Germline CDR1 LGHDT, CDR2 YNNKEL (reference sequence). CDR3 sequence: CASTGLAGRETQYF. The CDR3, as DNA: TGTGCTTCGACCGGCCTAGCGGGGAGGGAGACCCAGTACTTC.

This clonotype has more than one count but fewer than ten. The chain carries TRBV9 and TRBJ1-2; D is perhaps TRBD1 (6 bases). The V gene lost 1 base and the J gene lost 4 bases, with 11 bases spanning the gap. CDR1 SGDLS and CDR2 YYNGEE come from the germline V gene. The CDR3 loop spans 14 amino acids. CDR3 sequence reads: CASSVTAGAYGYTF. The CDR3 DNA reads TGTGCCAGCAGCGTAACGGCGGGGGCCTATGGCTACACCTTC.

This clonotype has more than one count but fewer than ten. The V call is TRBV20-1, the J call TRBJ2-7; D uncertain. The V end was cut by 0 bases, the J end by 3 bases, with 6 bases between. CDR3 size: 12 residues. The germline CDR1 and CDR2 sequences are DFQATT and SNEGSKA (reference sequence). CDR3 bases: TGCAGTGCTAGAGAGGGCGGCTACGAGCAGTACGTC. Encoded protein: CSAREGGYEQYV.

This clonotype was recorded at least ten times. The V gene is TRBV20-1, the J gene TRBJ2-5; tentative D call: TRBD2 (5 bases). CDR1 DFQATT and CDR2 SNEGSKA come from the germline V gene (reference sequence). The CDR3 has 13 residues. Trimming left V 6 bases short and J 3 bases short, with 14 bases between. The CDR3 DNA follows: TGCAGTGCGAGGGTGGGCCTGAAAGAGACCCAGTACTTC. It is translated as CSARVGLKETQYF.

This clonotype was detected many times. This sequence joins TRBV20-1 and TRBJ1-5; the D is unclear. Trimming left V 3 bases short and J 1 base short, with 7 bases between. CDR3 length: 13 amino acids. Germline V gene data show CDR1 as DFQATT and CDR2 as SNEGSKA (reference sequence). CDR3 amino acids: CSARGQSNQPQHF. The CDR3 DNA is TGCAGTGCTAGGGGTCAGAGCAATCAGCCCCAGCATTTT.

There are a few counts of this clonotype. CDR3 loop: CASSHKAQETQYF. CDR3 in DNA: TGTGCCAGCAGTCACAAGGCCCAAGAGACCCAGTACTTC. The chain links TRBV25-1 to TRBJ2-5, with D unresolved. The germline V gene encodes CDR1 MGHDK and CDR2 SYGVNS. Trimming removed 5 bases at V and 1 base at J, with 8 bases between. The CDR3 sequence is 13 residues long.

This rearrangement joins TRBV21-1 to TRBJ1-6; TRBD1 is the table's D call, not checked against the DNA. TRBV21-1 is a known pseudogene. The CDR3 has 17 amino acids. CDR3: CASSKLSWTADNSPLHF. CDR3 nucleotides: TGTGCCAGCAGCAAATTAAGTTGGACAGCTGATAATTCACCCCTCCACTTT.

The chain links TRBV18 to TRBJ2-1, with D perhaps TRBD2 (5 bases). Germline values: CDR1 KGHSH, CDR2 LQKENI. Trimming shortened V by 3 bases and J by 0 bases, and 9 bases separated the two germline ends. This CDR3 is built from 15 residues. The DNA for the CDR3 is TGTGCCAGCTCACCTCGGGAAGGCTCCTACAATGAGCAGTTCTTC. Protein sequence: CASSPREGSYNEQFF.

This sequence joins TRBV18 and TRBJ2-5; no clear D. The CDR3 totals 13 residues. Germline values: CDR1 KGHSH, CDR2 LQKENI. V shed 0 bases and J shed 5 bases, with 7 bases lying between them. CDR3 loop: CASSPPGYETQYF. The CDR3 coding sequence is TGTGCCAGCTCACCACCCGGGTACGAGACCCAGTACTTC. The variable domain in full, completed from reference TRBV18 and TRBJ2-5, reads NAGVMQNPRHLVRRRGQEARLRCSPMKGHSHVYWYRQLPEEGLKFMVYLQKENIIDESGMPKERFSAEFPKEGPSILRIQQVVRGDSAAYFCASSPPGYETQYFGPGTRLLVL.

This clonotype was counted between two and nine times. The CDR3: CASSQLHRRDGPLDGYTF. The DNA for the CDR3 is TGCGCCAGCAGCCAATTACACCGCCGGGACGGACCCCTTGATGGCTACACCTTC. The chain links TRBV4-3 to TRBJ1-2, with D possibly matching TRBD1 (5 bases). Germline V gene lookup returns CDR1 LGHNA and CDR2 YSLEER. The V end lost 2 bases, the J end lost 6 bases, and 25 bases lay between the germline ends. This CDR3 contains 18 residues.

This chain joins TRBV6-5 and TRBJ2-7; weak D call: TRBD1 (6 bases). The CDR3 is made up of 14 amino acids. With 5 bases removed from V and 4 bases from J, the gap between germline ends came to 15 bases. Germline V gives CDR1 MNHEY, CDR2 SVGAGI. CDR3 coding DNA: TGTGCCAGCAGTCTACAGGGTTCGGAATACGAGCAGTACTTC. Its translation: CASSLQGSEYEQYF.

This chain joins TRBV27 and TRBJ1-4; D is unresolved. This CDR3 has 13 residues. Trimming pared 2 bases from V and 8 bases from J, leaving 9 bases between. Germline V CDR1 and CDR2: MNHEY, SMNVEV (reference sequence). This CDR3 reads CASSLGISEKLFF. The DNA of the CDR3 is TGTGCCAGCAGTTTAGGGATATCGGAAAAACTGTTTTTT.

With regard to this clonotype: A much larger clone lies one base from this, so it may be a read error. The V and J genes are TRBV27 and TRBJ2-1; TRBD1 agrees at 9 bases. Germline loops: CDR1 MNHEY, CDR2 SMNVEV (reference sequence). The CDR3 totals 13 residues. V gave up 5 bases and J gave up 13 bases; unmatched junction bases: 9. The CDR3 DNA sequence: TGTGCCAGCAGTCTCGTGACAGGGGGTGATCAGTTCTTC. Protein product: CASSLVTGGDQFF.